The 25 T cell receptor beta chains below were found in one sample sequenced in a study of T cell responses to AZD1222 COVID-19 vaccine. Generated by immunoSEQ multiplex PCR, the TCRdb table keeps only in-frame clones and is missing some. Of some 90,000 clones listed, about 85% are singletons. This sample comprised peripheral blood, obtained on day 0 of AZD1222 vaccination. The receptors come from an adult in good health.

The V call is TRBV9, the J call TRBJ2-3, with TRBD1 identical over 7 bases. V was pared by 4 bases and J by 5 bases, with 4 bases of the junction left unmatched. CDR3 length: 13 residues. CDR1 is SGDLS and CDR2 is YYNGEE in the germline V gene. In nucleotides, the CDR3 is TGTGCCAGCAGCCCCGGACAGGAAGATACGCAGTATTTT. This sequence encodes CASSPGQEDTQYF.

The table lists this clone with a count of one. The chain recombines TRBV7-9 with TRBJ1-1, with no clear D. The germline V and J ends were trimmed by 4 bases and 4 bases, with 19 bases remaining between them. The CDR3 has 16 residues. Germline V gives CDR1 SEHNR, CDR2 FQNEAQ (reference sequence). CDR3 nucleotide sequence: TGTGCCAGCAGCTCCCCTCTAAGCAGGCGAGCCACTGAAGCTTTCTTT. Residues: CASSSPLSRRATEAFF.

V is TRBV29-1 and J is TRBJ1-1, with D uncertain. Looked up from germline, CDR1 is SQVTM and CDR2 is ANQGSEA. The CDR3 runs 18 residues. Trimming shortened V by 6 bases and J by 0 bases, and 26 bases separated the two germline ends. The CDR3 region is CSVAQNRPEYSMNTEAFF. For the CDR3, the DNA is TGCAGCGTGGCGCAGAACCGACCTGAGTATAGTATGAACACTGAAGCTTTCTTT. Combining the CDR3 with reference TRBV29-1 and TRBJ1-1 gives the whole variable domain SAVISQKPSRDICQRGTSLTIQCQVDSQVTMMFWYRQQPGQSLTLIATANQGSEATYESGFVIDKFPISRPNLTFSTLTVSNMSPEDSSIYLCSVAQNRPEYSMNTEAFFGQGTRLTVV.

The chain uses TRBV12-5 and TRBJ1-6; a possible D gene is TRBD1 (5 bases). CDR1 and CDR2 (germline): LGHNT, FRNRAP. V was clipped by 8 bases and J by 5 bases, with 10 bases between them. The CDR3 length is 13 residues. DNA for the CDR3: TGTGCTAGTCGTCAGGGAAATAATTCACCCCTCCACTTT. This encodes CASRQGNNSPLHF.

Details on this clone: A read error may produce the germline difference seen at one junction end. The chain links TRBV4-3 to TRBJ2-3; 9 bases are a match to TRBD2. Germline V lookup: CDR1 LGHNA, CDR2 YSLEER. The CDR3 runs to 16 residues. CDR3 region: CASSQAGGTGTDTQYF. In DNA form, the CDR3 reads TGCGCCAGCAGTCAAGCGGGAGGCACGGGCACAGATACGCAGTATTTT.

This clone was seen only once. The chain combines TRBV11-3 with TRBJ2-1; TRBD2 aligns across 9 bases. This CDR3 contains 16 residues. Losses at the gene ends were 1 base for V and 5 bases for J; bases not matched to a gene: 6. Germline-derived CDR1 and CDR2 are SGHNT and YENEEA. The CDR3: CASSLGGRAFNNEQFF. The DNA of the CDR3 is TGTGCCAGCAGCTTAGGCGGGAGGGCCTTTAACAATGAGCAGTTCTTC.

The chain carries TRBV2 and TRBJ1-1; D possibly corresponds to TRBD1 (5 bases). Trimming removed 6 bases at V and 1 base at J, with 12 bases between. The CDR3 runs 14 residues. The V gene's germline CDR1 is SNHLY and CDR2 FYNNEI. CDR3 region: CASSDQGTNTEAFF. The DNA for the CDR3 is TGTGCCAGCAGCGACCAGGGCACGAACACTGAAGCTTTCTTT.

In this sample, this clone turned up once. The chain carries TRBV5-4 and TRBJ1-6; possible D gene TRBD1, 6 bases. Germline V lookup: CDR1 SGHNT, CDR2 YYREEE (reference sequence). V lost 3 bases to trimming and J lost 9 bases, with 13 bases between them. The CDR3 has 14 residues. In DNA form, the CDR3 reads TGTGCCAGCAGCTCCGACAGGTTACTTTCACCCCTCCACTTT. Amino acid sequence: CASSSDRLLSPLHF.

The chain has TRBV9 and TRBJ1-2; D is ambiguous. CDR3 size: 14 residues. The germline V and J ends were trimmed by 0 bases and 3 bases, with 9 bases remaining between them. Germline CDR1 and CDR2: SGDLS and YYNGEE. CDR3 loop: CASSVGVGDYGYTF. The CDR3, as DNA: TGTGCCAGCAGCGTAGGTGTTGGGGACTATGGCTACACCTTC.

The DNA for the CDR3 is TGTGCCAGCAGCACTCAACAGGTCCCTAACACTGAAGCTTTCTTT. Amino acids: CASSTQQVPNTEAFF. The chain has TRBV7-3 and TRBJ1-1; a weak D match, TRBD1 (5 bases). Trimming pared 5 bases from V and 2 bases from J, leaving 15 bases between. The CDR3 totals 15 residues. Germline lookup yields CDR1 SGHTA and CDR2 FQGTGA.

The rearrangement uses TRBV5-1 and TRBJ2-1, with 13 nucleotides matching TRBD2. V was pared by 4 bases and J by 10 bases, with 5 bases of the junction left unmatched. The CDR3 contains 14 residues. Germline CDR1 SGHRS, CDR2 YFSETQ. Here the CDR3 DNA reads TGCGCCAGCAGCCGGACTAGCGGGAGCCAAGAGCAGTTCTTC. This encodes CASSRTSGSQEQFF. Full variable domain (rest looked up from reference TRBV5-1 and TRBJ2-1): KAGVTQTPRYLIKTRGQQVTLSCSPISGHRSVSWYQQTPGQGLQFLFEYFSETQRNKGNFPGRFSGRQFSNSRSEMNVSTLELGDSALYLCASSRTSGSQEQFFGPGTRLTVL.

Only one count was recorded for this clone. This rearrangement joins TRBV11-2 to TRBJ1-1, with D unresolved. This CDR3 has 14 residues. Germline-derived CDR1 and CDR2 are SGHAT and FQNNGV. V shed 6 bases and J shed 2 bases, with 13 bases lying between them. The CDR3 region is CASSRTESNTEAFF. The CDR3 bases are TGTGCCAGCAGTCGCACAGAAAGCAACACTGAAGCTTTCTTT.

This chain links TRBV7-6 with TRBJ1-1; 10 bases fit TRBD1. CDR3 length: 14 amino acids. V was clipped by 7 bases and J by 6 bases; unmatched bases: 8. Looked up from germline, CDR1 is SGHVS and CDR2 is FNYEAQ. This chain's CDR3 is CASKKDRGLSEAFF. The CDR3 DNA is TGTGCCAGCAAAAAAGACAGGGGGCTATCTGAAGCTTTCTTT.

The V gene is TRBV9, the J gene TRBJ2-3, with 13 bases fitting TRBD2. The germline gives CDR1 SGDLS, CDR2 YYNGEE. V lost 5 bases to trimming and J lost 3 bases; unmatched junction nucleotides: 9. There are 17 residues in the CDR3. Written as DNA, the CDR3 is TGTGCCAGCAGTCTCACTAGCGGGAGGGCCGTGACAGATACGCAGTATTTT. Translation: CASSLTSGRAVTDTQYF.

The rearrangement uses TRBV18 and TRBJ1-6; TRBD1 matches at 7 bases. V trimming: 8 bases; J trimming: 5 bases; junction bases outside the gene matches: 6. There are 14 residues in the CDR3. Germline V gives CDR1 KGHSH, CDR2 LQKENI. CDR3 sequence: CASGRDRDNSPLHF. CDR3 DNA: TGTGCCAGCGGTCGGGACAGAGATAATTCACCCCTCCACTTT.

J is TRBJ1-2 and V is TRBV4-1; maybe TRBD1 (5 bases). This CDR3 is 16 amino acids long. Germline V CDR1 and CDR2: MGHRA, YSYEKL. Trimming shortened V by 5 bases and J by 0 bases, and 16 bases separated the two germline ends. CDR3 residues: CASSGGGQFANYGYTF. The CDR3 nucleotides read TGCGCCAGCAGCGGGGGTGGCCAGTTTGCTAACTATGGCTACACCTTC.

For this clone: Other DNA sequences from this sample encode an identical CDR3 as well. The V gene is TRBV7-2, the J gene TRBJ1-5; D is unresolved. The germline V and J ends were trimmed by 4 bases and 4 bases, with 8 bases remaining between them. Germline V gene data show CDR1 as SGHTA and CDR2 as FQGNSA. The CDR3 runs 13 residues. The CDR3: CASSSERNQPQHF. CDR3 in DNA: TGTGCCAGCAGCTCGGAAAGAAATCAGCCCCAGCATTTT.

The genes are TRBV19 and TRBJ1-2, with D unclear. The ends were cut back, 3 bases at V and 0 bases at J, with 2 bases in the middle. The CDR3 is made up of 12 amino acids. The germline CDR1 and CDR2 sequences are LNHDA and SQIVND (reference sequence). DNA of the CDR3: TGTGCCAGTAGTATCACTAACTATGGCTACACCTTC. Amino acids: CASSITNYGYTF. Looking up the rest from reference TRBV19 and TRBJ1-2 gives the full variable domain: DGGITQSPKYLFRKEGQNVTLSCEQNLNHDAMYWYRQDPGQGLRLIYYSQIVNDFQKGDIAEGYSVSREKKESFPLTVTSAQKNPTAFYLCASSITNYGYTFGSGTRLTVV.

Only a few counts were recorded for this clone. This chain connects TRBV11-2 to TRBJ2-5; TRBD2 matches 10 bases. The CDR3 consists of 17 residues. Germline trimming cut 0 bases from V and 9 bases from J; bases unmatched to any gene: 13. Germline values: CDR1 SGHAT, CDR2 FQNNGV. The CDR3 sequence: CASSLDPGLAKDSAQYF. The CDR3 coding sequence is TGTGCCAGCAGCTTAGATCCGGGACTAGCGAAAGACTCGGCCCAGTACTTC.

The rearrangement links TRBV3-1 (or the pseudogene TRBV3-2) to TRBJ2-1; TRBD2 might be the D (6 bases). V shed 4 bases and J shed 7 bases, with 20 bases lying between them. Looked up from germline, CDR1 is LGHDT and CDR2 is YNNKEL (reference sequence). CDR3 length equals 16 residues. As DNA, the CDR3 is TGTGCCAGCAGCCCCTTAGTAAGTGCCGCGGGGAATGAGCAGTTCTTC. Its translation: CASSPLVSAAGNEQFF.

The chain links TRBV4-2 to TRBJ2-7; D gene uncertain. CDR3 length: 14 residues. Germline values: CDR1 LGHNA, CDR2 YNFKEQ. V was trimmed by 1 base and J by 2 bases, leaving 9 bases between them. In DNA form, the CDR3 reads TGTGCCAGCAGCCAAGTGATGGCAACCTACGAGCAGTACTTC. Protein product: CASSQVMATYEQYF.

The chain links TRBV6-1 to TRBJ2-1; D is unresolved. The V end lost 0 bases, the J end lost 5 bases, and 11 bases lay between the germline ends. This CDR3 spans 15 amino acids. Germline V CDR1 and CDR2: MNHNS, SASEGT. The CDR3 here is CASSEARVSDNEQFF. The CDR3, as DNA: TGTGCCAGCAGTGAAGCAAGGGTATCAGACAATGAGCAGTTCTTC.

The chain is built from TRBV18 and TRBJ1-5; perhaps TRBD1 as D (5 bases). The germline V and J ends were trimmed by 6 bases and 1 base, with 16 bases remaining between them. This CDR3 comprises 16 residues. The germline V gene has CDR1 KGHSH and CDR2 LQKENI. CDR3 DNA: TGTGCCAGCTCTCATGATCCGGGGGTAAGCAATCAGCCCCAGCATTTT. Its translation is CASSHDPGVSNQPQHF.

The genes are TRBV29-1 and TRBJ2-1, with 9 bases lining up with TRBD1. Germline assignment: CDR1 SQVTM and CDR2 ANQGSEA. CDR3 length: 19 amino acids. Trimming removed 4 bases from V and 4 bases from J; junction bases left unmatched: 20. The CDR3 DNA follows: TGCAGCGTTGTGGACGTCCCGGGACAGGGAAATACACGGTACAATGAGCAGTTCTTC. This codes for CSVVDVPGQGNTRYNEQFF.

The chain recombines TRBV3-1 (or the pseudogene TRBV3-2) with TRBJ2-7; D possibly corresponds to TRBD2 (5 bases). Per germline, CDR1 LGHDT and CDR2 YNNKEL (reference sequence). V dropped 1 base and J dropped 3 bases, with 16 bases sitting between them. This CDR3 spans 16 amino acids. The CDR3 loop is CASSQVGPGRVYEQYF. In DNA form, the CDR3 reads TGTGCCAGCAGCCAAGTCGGCCCCGGGCGGGTCTACGAGCAGTACTTC.